The entry that follows covers one T cell receptor beta chain sequence. Its antigen is still unknown. This record belongs to a study of cytomegalovirus exposure and HLA in healthy donors. Study results and limitations: According to the study, approximately 150 TCR beta chains were cytomegalovirus-associated. Across donors, most TCRs were seen rarely, yet some public ones were widespread. Reportedly, cytomegalovirus status was diagnosed with high sensitivity and specificity.

CDR3 length: 19 residues. The germline gives CDR1 SGDLS, CDR2 YYNGEE. Trimming at V came to 2 bases and at J to 0 bases, leaving 11 bases not matched to a gene. Sequenced by immunoSEQ multiplex PCR; TCRdb stores in-frame clones only, minus some. The table has around 71,000 clones, approximately 96% seen once. Sequences were obtained from PBMCs. This chain joins TRBV9 and TRBJ2-5; 12 bases are shared with TRBD2. The sequence came from a man between 18 and 29 years old in good health and CMV-seropositive. For the CDR3, the DNA is TGTGCCAGCAGCGTGGCAACTAGCGGGGGGTCCCCGTACCAAGAGACCCAGTACTTC. Protein: CASSVATSGGSPYQETQYF. The complete variable domain, with remaining parts taken from reference TRBV9 and TRBJ2-5, reads DSGVTQTPKHLITATGQRVTLRCSPRSGDLSVYWYQQSLDQGLQFLIQYYNGEERAKGNILERFSAQQFPDLHSELNLSSLELGDSALYFCASSVATSGGSPYQETQYFGPGTRLLVL.